This entry features one T cell receptor (beta chain) sequence. No antigen is known for it. 60 Vbeta and 13 Jbeta primers were used in PCR. Libraries were prepared by immunoSEQ multiplex PCR; TCRdb keeps only in-frame clonotypes and omits some of them. The sample shows over 90,000 clones, approximately 70% of them seen only once. The data originate from a study of cytomegalovirus exposure and HLA in healthy donors. The ends were cut back, 2 bases at V and 1 base at J, with 9 bases in the middle. CDR1 is SGHRS, CDR2 YFSETQ, per germline. The CDR3 is 14 residues long. Notes on the study in general: Among immune exposure information, only CMV serostatus was available.

This chain uses TRBV5-1 with TRBJ2-5; D may be TRBD2 (5 bases). Sequenced sample: PBMCs. The clonotype comes from a man aged 35-49 years in good health and CMV-seronegative. The CDR3 spells CASSLSGFQETQYF. Written as DNA, the CDR3 is TGCGCCAGCAGCTTATCGGGGTTCCAAGAGACCCAGTACTTC.